This TCR beta chain was identified during a study of OX40 agonist ivuxolimab in advanced cancers. For the wider study: The costimulatory receptor OX40 (CD134) was targeted by ivuxolimab, a fully human IgG2 agonistic monoclonal antibody. Intravenous ivuxolimab was administered to patients every 2 weeks at six dose levels: 0.01, 0.1, 0.3, 1.5, 3 and 10 mg/kg. The dose-escalation cohort was about 86% male with a mean age of about 60 years, ranging from 23 to 79. The point of sequencing TCRbeta in the periphery was to test whether ivuxolimab changed TCR sequence diversity and drove clonal T-cell expansion. Three dose-escalation patients achieved partial responses, one with hepatocellular carcinoma and two with cutaneous melanoma. Of the approximately 50 dose-escalation patients, hepatocellular carcinoma was present in roughly 19, melanoma in approximately 15, renal cell carcinoma in 9 and head and neck cancer in 9. Patients were allowed to have had prior anti-PD-1, anti-PD-L1 or anti-CTLA-4 therapy, and around two fifths of the dose-escalation patients had been treated with checkpoint inhibitors. The monotherapy dose-escalation portion (N = 52 patients) of the phase I ivuxolimab trial is reported in the paper. General conclusions and limits of the study: After ivuxolimab, CD8+ T cells had more expanded clones than CD4+ T cells on average. Clonal expansion of both CD4+ and CD8+ blood T cells was observed from baseline to week 6 at doses 0.1 to 3.0 mg/kg. Low levels of normalized T-cell clonal expansion were also seen in some patients who did not respond. In the 0.1-3.0 mg/kg groups, partial responders had among the lowest normalized peripheral clonal expansion, particularly in CD8+ T cells. The antigen specificity of the clonally expanded peripheral T cells was not determined.

Concerning this clone: There is no known antigen for this receptor. No much larger clone exists at a distance of one base, and base qualities are not known.

Genomic DNA was extracted from sorted cells for sequencing of the TCRbeta CDR3 region. TCRbeta CDR3 regions were sequenced using the immunoSEQ Assay. Entries here come from immuneACCESS through TCRdb and include only in-frame sequences with V and J called. Some clones fail to appear in such tables; in the studies checked, an unresolved V gene covers under half of the shortfall, and the cause of the remainder is unknown. Here the sample has tens of thousands of clones; about 91% occur a single time. 4.9% of the sample is held by the ten biggest clonotypes. Patients with autoimmune disease history or receiving systemic immunosuppression were excluded from the trial. Peripheral blood for TCR sequencing was collected from all dose cohorts at baseline, on cycle 4 day 1, and on cycle 7 day 1. The samples were drawn from a first-in-human, open-label, multicenter phase I dose-escalation trial of ivuxolimab. Adults with locally advanced or metastatic melanoma, renal cell carcinoma, hepatocellular carcinoma or head and neck squamous cell carcinoma were enrolled in the trial. Before TCR sequencing, CD4+ T cells and CD8+ T cells from peripheral blood were sorted into separate populations.

V gives up 4 bases and J gives up 6 bases, and the segment between their germline ends measures 13 bases. CDR1 and CDR2, per the germline V gene, are MDHEN and SYDVKM. CDR3 length: 14 amino acids, cysteine to phenylalanine. The DNA shown is the 42-base CDR3, in frame from base 1. This TCR derives from an adult with an advanced solid tumor such as melanoma, head and neck, liver or kidney cancer. The sequences come from CD4+ or CD8+ T cells sorted from blood, collected in a trial of the OX40 agonist ivuxolimab. The V and J segments used are TRBV28 and TRBJ2-1; the D gene cannot be named for sure. CDR3 reads: CASSSDPRINEQFF. The DNA reads TGTGCCAGCAGTTCCGACCCCCGAATCAATGAGCAGTTCTTC.